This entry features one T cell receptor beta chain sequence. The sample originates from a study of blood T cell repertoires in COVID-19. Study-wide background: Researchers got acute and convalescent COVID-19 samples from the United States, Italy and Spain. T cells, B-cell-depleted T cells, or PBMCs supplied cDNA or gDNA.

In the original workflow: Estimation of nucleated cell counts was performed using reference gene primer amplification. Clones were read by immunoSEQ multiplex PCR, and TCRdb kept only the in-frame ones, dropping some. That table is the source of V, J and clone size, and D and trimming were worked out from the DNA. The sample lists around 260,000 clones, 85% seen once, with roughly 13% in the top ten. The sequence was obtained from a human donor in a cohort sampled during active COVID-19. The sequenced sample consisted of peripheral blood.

CDR3 protein: CASSLLYSSSGNTIYF. DNA for the CDR3: TGTGCCAGCAGCTTACTCTACTCGAGCTCTGGAAACACCATATATTTT. V and J are TRBV7-2 and TRBJ1-3; D is unresolved. Germline V gene lookup returns CDR1 SGHTA and CDR2 FQGNSA. The CDR3 sequence is 16 residues long. V lost 2 bases and J 0 bases, leaving 11 bases between the germline ends.